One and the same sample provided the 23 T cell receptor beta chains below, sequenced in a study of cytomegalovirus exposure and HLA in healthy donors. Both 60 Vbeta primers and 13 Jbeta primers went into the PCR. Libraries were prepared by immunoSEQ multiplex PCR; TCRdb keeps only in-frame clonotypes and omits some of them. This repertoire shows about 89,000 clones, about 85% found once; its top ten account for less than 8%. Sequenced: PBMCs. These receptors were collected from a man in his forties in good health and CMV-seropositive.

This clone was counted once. The CDR3 protein is CASLAARDSRGEKLFF. In DNA form, the CDR3 reads TGTGCCAGTCTAGCGGCTCGGGACTCACGAGGAGAAAAACTGTTTTTT. This rearrangement joins TRBV19 to TRBJ1-4; D perhaps matches TRBD1 (5 bases). Per the germline V gene, CDR1 is LNHDA and CDR2 is SQIVND (reference sequence). Trimming removed 8 bases at V and 8 bases at J, with 24 bases between. The CDR3 consists of 16 residues.

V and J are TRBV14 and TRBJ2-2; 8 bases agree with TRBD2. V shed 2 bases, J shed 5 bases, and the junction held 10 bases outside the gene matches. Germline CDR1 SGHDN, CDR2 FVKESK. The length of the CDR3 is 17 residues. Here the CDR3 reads CASSQFGSGTLTGELFF. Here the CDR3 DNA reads TGTGCCAGCAGCCAATTCGGTAGCGGGACCTTAACCGGGGAGCTGTTTTTT.

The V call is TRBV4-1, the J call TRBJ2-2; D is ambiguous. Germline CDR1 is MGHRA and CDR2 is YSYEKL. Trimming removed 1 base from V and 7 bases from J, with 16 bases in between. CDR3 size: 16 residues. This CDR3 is CASSQGPQYDSGELFF. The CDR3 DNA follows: TGCGCCAGCAGCCAAGGGCCACAGTATGATAGCGGGGAGCTGTTTTTT.

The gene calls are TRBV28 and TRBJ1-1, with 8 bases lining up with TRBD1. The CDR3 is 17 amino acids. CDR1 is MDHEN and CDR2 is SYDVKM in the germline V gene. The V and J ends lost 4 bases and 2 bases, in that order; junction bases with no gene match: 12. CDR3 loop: CASSSITSGTGNTEAFF. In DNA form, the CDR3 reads TGTGCCAGCAGTTCCATAACTTCCGGGACAGGCAACACTGAAGCTTTCTTT.

The CDR3 here is CASGDSPVATEAFF. Here the CDR3 DNA reads TGCGCCAGCGGAGACAGCCCCGTGGCCACTGAAGCTTTCTTT. This chain connects TRBV5-1 to TRBJ1-1, with a weak D call TRBD1 (5 bases). Trimming removed 7 bases at V and 4 bases at J, with 17 bases between. This CDR3 region has 14 residues. Germline V gene data show CDR1 as SGHRS and CDR2 as YFSETQ.

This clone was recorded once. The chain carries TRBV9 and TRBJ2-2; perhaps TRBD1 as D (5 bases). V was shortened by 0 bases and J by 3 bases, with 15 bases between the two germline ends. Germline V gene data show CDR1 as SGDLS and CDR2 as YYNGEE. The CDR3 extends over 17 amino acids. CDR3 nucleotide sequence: TGTGCCAGCAGCGTAGGGGGCAACGGAATTGACACCGGGGAGCTGTTTTTT. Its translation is CASSVGGNGIDTGELFF.

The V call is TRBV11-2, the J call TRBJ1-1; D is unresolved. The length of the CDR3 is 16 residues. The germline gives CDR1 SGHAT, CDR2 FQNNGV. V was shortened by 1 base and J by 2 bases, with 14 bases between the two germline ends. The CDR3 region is CASSLGTWEENTEAFF. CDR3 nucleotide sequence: TGTGCCAGCAGCTTAGGGACGTGGGAGGAAAACACTGAAGCTTTCTTT. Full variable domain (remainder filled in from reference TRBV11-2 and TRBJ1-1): EAGVAQSPRYKIIEKRQSVAFWCNPISGHATLYWYQQILGQGPKLLIQFQNNGVVDDSQLPKDRFSAERLKGVDSTLKIQPAKLEDSAVYLCASSLGTWEENTEAFFGQGTRLTVV.

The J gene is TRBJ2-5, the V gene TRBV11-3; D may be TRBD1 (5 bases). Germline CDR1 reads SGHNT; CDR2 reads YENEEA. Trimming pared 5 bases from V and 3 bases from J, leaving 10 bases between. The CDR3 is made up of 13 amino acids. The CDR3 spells CASSPGQEETQYF. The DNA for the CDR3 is TGTGCCAGCAGCCCTGGACAAGAAGAGACCCAGTACTTC.

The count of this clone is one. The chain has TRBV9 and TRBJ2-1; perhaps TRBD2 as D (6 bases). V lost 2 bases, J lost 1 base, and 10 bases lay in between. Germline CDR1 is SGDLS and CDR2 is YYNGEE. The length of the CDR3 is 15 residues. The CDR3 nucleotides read TGTGCCAGCAGCGTCCGGGGACTTTCCTACAATGAGCAGTTCTTC. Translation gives CASSVRGLSYNEQFF.

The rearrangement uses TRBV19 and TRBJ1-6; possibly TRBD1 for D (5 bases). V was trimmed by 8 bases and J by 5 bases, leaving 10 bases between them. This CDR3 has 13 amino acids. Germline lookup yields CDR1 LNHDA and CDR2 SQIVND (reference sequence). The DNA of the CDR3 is TGTGCCAGTTGTGACAGAAATAATTCACCCCTCCACTTT. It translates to CASCDRNNSPLHF.

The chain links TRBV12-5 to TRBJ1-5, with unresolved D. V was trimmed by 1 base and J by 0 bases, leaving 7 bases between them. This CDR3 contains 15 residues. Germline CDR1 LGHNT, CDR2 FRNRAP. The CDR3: CASGLERYSNQPQHF. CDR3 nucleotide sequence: TGTGCTAGTGGTTTGGAGCGTTATAGCAATCAGCCCCAGCATTTT.

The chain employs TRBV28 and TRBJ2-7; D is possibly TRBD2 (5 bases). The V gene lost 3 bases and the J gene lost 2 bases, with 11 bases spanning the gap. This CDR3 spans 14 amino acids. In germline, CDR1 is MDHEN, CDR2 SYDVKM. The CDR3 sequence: CASSLPGIPYEQYF. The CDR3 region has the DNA TGTGCCAGCAGTTTGCCGGGGATCCCCTACGAGCAGTACTTC.

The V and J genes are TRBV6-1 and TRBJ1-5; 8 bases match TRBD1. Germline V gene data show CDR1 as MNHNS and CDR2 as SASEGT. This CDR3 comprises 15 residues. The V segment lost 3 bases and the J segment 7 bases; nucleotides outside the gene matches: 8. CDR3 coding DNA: TGTGCCAGCAGTGAGCCGGGACAGGCGCGACAGCCCCAGCATTTT. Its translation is CASSEPGQARQPQHF.

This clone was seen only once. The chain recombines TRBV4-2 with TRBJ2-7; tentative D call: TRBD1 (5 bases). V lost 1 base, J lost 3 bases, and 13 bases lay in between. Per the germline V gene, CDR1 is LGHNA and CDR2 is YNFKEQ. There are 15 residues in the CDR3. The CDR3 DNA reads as TGTGCCAGCAGCCAAGGGGGTGGGGCTGTCTACGAGCAGTACTTC. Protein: CASSQGGGAVYEQYF.

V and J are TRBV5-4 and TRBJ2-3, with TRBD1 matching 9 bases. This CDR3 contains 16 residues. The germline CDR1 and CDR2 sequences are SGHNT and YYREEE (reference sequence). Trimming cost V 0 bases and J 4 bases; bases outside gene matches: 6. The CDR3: CASSLEQGANSDTQYF. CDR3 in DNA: TGTGCCAGCAGCTTGGAACAGGGGGCTAATTCAGATACGCAGTATTTT.

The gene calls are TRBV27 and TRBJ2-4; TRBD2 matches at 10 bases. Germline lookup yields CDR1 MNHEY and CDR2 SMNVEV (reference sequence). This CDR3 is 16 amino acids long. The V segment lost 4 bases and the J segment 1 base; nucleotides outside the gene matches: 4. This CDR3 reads CASSSFSGRAKNIQYF. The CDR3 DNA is TGTGCCAGCAGTTCCTTTAGCGGGAGGGCCAAAAACATTCAGTACTTC.

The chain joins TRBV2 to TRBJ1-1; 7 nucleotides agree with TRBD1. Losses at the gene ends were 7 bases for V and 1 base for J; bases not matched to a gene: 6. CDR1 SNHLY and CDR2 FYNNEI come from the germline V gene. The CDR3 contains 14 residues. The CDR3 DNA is TGTGCCAGCAATGCCGGGACAGCGAACACTGAAGCTTTCTTT. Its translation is CASNAGTANTEAFF.

Written as DNA, the CDR3 is TGTGCCAGCAGCTTAGCGCGCTCGAGAGGGTCCCCCGACGAGCAGTACTTC. Translation: CASSLARSRGSPDEQYF. The J gene is TRBJ2-5, the V gene TRBV7-2, with D possibly being TRBD2 (5 bases). The J call may be mistaken, given a closer DNA end match to TRBJ2-7. Germline CDR1 reads SGHTA; CDR2 reads FQGNSA. CDR3 length: 17 residues.

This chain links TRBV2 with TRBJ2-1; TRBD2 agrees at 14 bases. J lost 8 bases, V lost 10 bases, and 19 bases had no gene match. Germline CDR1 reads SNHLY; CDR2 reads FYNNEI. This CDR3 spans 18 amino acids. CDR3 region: CATLLKNRLAGGPYEQFF. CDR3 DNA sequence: TGTGCCACCCTCCTAAAAAATCGACTAGCGGGAGGGCCATATGAGCAGTTCTTC.

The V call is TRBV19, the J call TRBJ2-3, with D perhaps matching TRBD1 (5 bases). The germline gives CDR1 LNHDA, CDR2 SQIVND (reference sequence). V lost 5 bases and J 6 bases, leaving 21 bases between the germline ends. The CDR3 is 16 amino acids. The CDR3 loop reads CASSPPQGKVDDTQYF. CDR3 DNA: TGTGCCAGTAGTCCCCCCCAGGGCAAGGTTGATGATACGCAGTATTTT.

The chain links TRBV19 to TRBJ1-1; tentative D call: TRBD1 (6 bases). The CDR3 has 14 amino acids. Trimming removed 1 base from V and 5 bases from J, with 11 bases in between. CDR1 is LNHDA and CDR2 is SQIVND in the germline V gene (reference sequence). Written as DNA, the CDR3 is TGTGCCAGTAGTATAGGCCAGGGGAGAACTGAAGCTTTCTTT. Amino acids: CASSIGQGRTEAFF.

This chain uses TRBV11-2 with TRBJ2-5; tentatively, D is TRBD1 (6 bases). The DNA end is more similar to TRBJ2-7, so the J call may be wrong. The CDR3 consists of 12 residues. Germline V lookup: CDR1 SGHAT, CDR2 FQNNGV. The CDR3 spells CASTGVGVEQYF. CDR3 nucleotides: TGTGCCAGCACAGGGGTAGGGGTCGAGCAGTACTTC.

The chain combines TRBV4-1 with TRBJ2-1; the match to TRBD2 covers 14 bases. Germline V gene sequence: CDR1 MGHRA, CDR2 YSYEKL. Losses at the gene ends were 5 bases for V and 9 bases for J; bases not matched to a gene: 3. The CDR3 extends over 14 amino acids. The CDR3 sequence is CASSLGLAGVEQFF. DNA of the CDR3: TGCGCCAGCAGCTTGGGACTAGCGGGAGTTGAGCAGTTCTTC.